This TCR beta chain is from a study of shared T cell receptors in the human thymus. This table comes from immunoSEQ multiplex PCR, and its TCRdb copy is limited to in-frame clones, with some not included. The sample has about 660,000 clones, approximately 87% seen once; the top ten hold 0.0094%. The CDR3 contains 12 residues. CDR1 is SGHDT and CDR2 is YYEEEE in the germline V gene. The V end lost 8 bases, the J end lost 6 bases, and 12 bases lay between the germline ends. This sample also appeared in a second study, on human thymus T cells. That source reports: The donors were infants in Finland with congenital heart defects, otherwise immunologically healthy. Corrective cardiac operations yielded the resected thymus tissue. What appeared biased in thymic and blood repertoires was the usage of V and J genes. Overlap was high between thymic repertoires from unrelated individuals, as reported in related research.

The sequence was collected from a boy under three years old with a congenital heart defect. Source material: thymocytes. This chain uses TRBV5-6 with TRBJ2-4, with a tentative D call TRBD1 (6 bases). The chain's CDR3 is CARKRGGNIQYF. The CDR3 DNA sequence: TGTGCCAGGAAAAGAGGGGGAAACATTCAGTACTTC.